This T cell receptor beta chain was sequenced during a study of early T cells in non-severe SARS-CoV-2 infection. About the study: Chains were unpaired, as sequencing was done on bulk RNA from unsorted whole blood. Study-wide findings and caveats: A preference for anti-spike CD8 responses marked VDJdb matching, which missed private and CD4 specificities.

As to this clonotype: Its antigen is still unknown.

Per the germline V gene, CDR1 is MNHEY and CDR2 is SMNVEV (reference sequence). V was clipped by 5 bases and J by 2 bases; unmatched bases: 5. This CDR3 has 15 amino acids. As part of library construction, unique molecular identifiers were attached to individual cDNA molecules. TCRdb reanalysed the 5' RACE reads using MiXCR and keeps one entry per CDR3 protein. Of about 98,000 distinct CDR3 sequences detected, 8% to 13% appear once; the ten largest clones hold approximately 5%. The material sequenced was whole blood. The chain joins TRBV27 to TRBJ2-3, with TRBD1 matching 9 bases. The sequence was obtained from an adult who was a healthcare worker with PCR-confirmed SARS-CoV-2 infection or an uninfected control (not recorded which). This CDR3 is CASSTTGGYTDTQYF. CDR3 bases: TGTGCCAGCAGTACCACAGGGGGCTACACAGATACGCAGTATTTT.